These 2 T cell receptor beta chains were all obtained from the same sample, sequenced in a study of T cell repertoires in cytomegalovirus infection. TCRdb recomputed calls from the reads with MiXCR, one row per CDR3 protein. The data hold approximately 910,000 distinct CDR3 sequences, with around 30% observed a single time. These receptors are not linked to any known antigen. Sequenced material: cultured CD8+ T cells from PBMCs, taken from culture after CMV antigen stimulation. These receptors were obtained from a human donor in good health (CMV status not recorded). Some clones in this sample may be carry-over from other donors' samples.

This clonotype was detected only a few times. This CDR3 is CASSLRSGDNEQFF. DNA of the CDR3: TGTGCCAGCAGCTTGCGGTCGGGGGACAATGAGCAGTTCTTC. This rearrangement joins TRBV7-9 to TRBJ2-1, with D possibly matching TRBD2 (6 bases). Trimming pared 3 bases from V and 5 bases from J, leaving 11 bases between. Germline-derived CDR1 and CDR2 are SEHNR and FQNEAQ (reference sequence). The CDR3 loop spans 14 amino acids.

Worth noting for this clonotype: This could be a read error, since a much larger clone is one nucleotide away. V and J are TRBV7-8 and TRBJ2-7; weak D call: TRBD1 (5 bases). The CDR3 sequence is 16 residues long. The germline gives CDR1 SGHVS, CDR2 FQNEAQ. V was trimmed by 0 bases and J by 3 bases, leaving 15 bases between them. The CDR3 loop is CASSLATGRTFYEQYV. The CDR3 nucleotides read TGTGCCAGCAGCTTAGCGACGGGCAGGACATTCTACGAGCAGTACGTC.